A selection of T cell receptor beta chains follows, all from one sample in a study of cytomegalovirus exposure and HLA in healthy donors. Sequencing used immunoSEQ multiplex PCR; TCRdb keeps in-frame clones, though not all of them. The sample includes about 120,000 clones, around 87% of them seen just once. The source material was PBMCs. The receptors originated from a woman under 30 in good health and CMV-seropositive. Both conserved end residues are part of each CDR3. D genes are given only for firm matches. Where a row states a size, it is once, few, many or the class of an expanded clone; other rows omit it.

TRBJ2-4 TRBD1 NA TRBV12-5 CASGSGQGGTKNIQYF TGTGCTAGTGGTTCTGGACAGGGGGGGACCAAAAACATTCAGTACTTC
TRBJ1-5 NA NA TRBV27 CASEPAFYSNQPQHF TGTGCCAGCGAACCTGCGTTCTATAGCAATCAGCCCCAGCATTTT
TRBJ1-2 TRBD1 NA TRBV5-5 CASSKDRATHYGYTF TGTGCCAGCAGCAAGGACAGGGCTACCCACTATGGCTACACCTTC
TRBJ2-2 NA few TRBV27 CASSLSPTVHTGELFF TGTGCCAGCAGTTTATCTCCGACAGTACACACCGGGGAGCTGTTTTTT
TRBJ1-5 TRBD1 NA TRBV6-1 CASSVQGSQPQHF TGTGCCAGCAGTGTACAGGGGAGCCAGCCCCAGCATTTT
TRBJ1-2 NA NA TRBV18 CASSPPQGGYTF TGTGCCAGCTCACCCCCGCAGGGGGGCTACACCTTC
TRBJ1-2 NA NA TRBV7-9 CASSLGGYGDGYTF TGTGCCAGCAGCTTAGGAGGGTATGGCGATGGCTACACCTTC
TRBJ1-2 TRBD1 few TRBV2 CASSEGQGAYGYTF TGTGCCAGCAGTGAAGGTCAGGGGGCCTATGGCTACACCTTC
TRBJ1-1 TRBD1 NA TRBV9 CASSAGTGGSNTEAFF TGTGCCAGCAGCGCAGGGACAGGGGGTTCGAACACTGAAGCTTTCTTT
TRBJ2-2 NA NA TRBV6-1 CASSRQTNTGELFF TGTGCCAGCAGTCGACAGACGAACACCGGGGAGCTGTTTTTT
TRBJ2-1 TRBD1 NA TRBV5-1 CASSFYRGYNEQFF TGCGCCAGCAGCTTCTACAGGGGCTACAATGAGCAGTTCTTC
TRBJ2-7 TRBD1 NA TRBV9 CASSAGTGPSYEQYF TGTGCCAGCAGCGCTGGGACAGGTCCAAGCTACGAGCAGTACTTC
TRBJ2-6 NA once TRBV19 CASSNLIRNVLTF TGTGCCAGTAGTAATCTCATCAGGAACGTCCTGACTTTC
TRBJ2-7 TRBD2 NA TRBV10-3 CAITAGLAGATYEQYF TGTGCCATCACCGCGGGACTAGCGGGGGCTACCTACGAGCAGTACTTC
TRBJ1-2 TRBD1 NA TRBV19 CASWGQANYGYTF TGTGCCAGCTGGGGACAGGCTAACTATGGCTACACCTTC
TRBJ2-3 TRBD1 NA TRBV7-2 CASSRGQGAIDTQYF TGTGCCAGCAGCCGTGGGCAGGGGGCGATAGATACGCAGTATTTT
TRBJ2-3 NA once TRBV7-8 CASSLAGRGDTQYF TGTGCCAGCAGCTTAGCGGGAAGGGGAGATACGCAGTATTTT
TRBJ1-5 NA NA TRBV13 CASSLSGMFNQPQHF TGTGCCAGCAGCCTATCCGGGATGTTCAATCAGCCCCAGCATTTT
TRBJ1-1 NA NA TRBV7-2 CASSLGGVGLAEAFF TGTGCCAGCAGCTTAGGGGGGGTGGGATTGGCTGAAGCTTTCTTT
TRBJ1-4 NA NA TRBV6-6 CASSQGQRGEKLFF TGTGCCAGCAGTCAAGGGCAGAGAGGGGAAAAACTGTTTTTT
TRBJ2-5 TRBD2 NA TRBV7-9 CASSLGRAGGGETQYF TGTGCCAGCAGCTTAGGTCGCGCGGGAGGGGGTGAGACCCAGTACTTC
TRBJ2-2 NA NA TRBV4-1 CASSQDRGELFF TGCGCCAGCAGCCAAGATCGGGGGGAGCTGTTTTTT
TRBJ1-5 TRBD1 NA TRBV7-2 CASSSGTGAFVPQHF TGTGCCAGCAGCTCAGGGACAGGGGCCTTCGTGCCCCAGCATTTT
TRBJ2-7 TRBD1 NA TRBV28 CASSLAGTGTYEQYF TGTGCCAGCAGTTTAGCCGGGACAGGGACCTACGAGCAGTACTTC
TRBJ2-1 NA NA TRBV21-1 CASSPVGGKGYNEQFF TGTGCCAGCAGCCCCGTGGGAGGGAAGGGGTACAATGAGCAGTTCTTC
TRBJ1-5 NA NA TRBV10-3 CAISEIGVSNQPQHF TGTGCCATCAGTGAGATCGGGGTGTCAAATCAGCCCCAGCATTTT
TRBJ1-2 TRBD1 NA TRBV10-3 CAISESDRGNGYTF TGTGCCATCAGTGAGTCCGACAGGGGTAATGGCTACACCTTC
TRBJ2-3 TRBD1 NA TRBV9 CASSIRQGALTRPDTQYF TGTGCCAGCAGCATTCGACAGGGGGCGCTTACTCGTCCAGATACGCAGTATTTT
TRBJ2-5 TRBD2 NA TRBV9 CASSVGAASGGIQETQYF TGTGCCAGCAGCGTAGGAGCTGCTAGCGGGGGGATACAAGAGACCCAGTACTTC
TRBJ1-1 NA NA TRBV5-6 CASSSGTSTRGGTEAFF TGTGCCAGCAGCTCCGGGACTTCGACCAGGGGAGGGACTGAAGCTTTCTTT
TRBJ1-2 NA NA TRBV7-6 CASSLGARGLASYGYTF TGTGCCAGCAGCTTAGGAGCTCGGGGGTTGGCCAGCTATGGCTACACCTTC
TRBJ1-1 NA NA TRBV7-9 CASSLNPGEEAFF TGTGCCAGCAGCTTAAACCCGGGAGAGGAAGCTTTCTTT
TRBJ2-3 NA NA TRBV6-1 CASSRSSERTDTQYF TGTGCCAGCAGTCGTTCTAGCGAACGCACAGATACGCAGTATTTT
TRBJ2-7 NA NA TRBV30 CAWSVFQGSEQYF TGTGCCTGGAGTGTATTTCAGGGCAGCGAGCAGTACTTC
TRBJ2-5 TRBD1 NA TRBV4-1 CASSQGHRGLETQYF TGCGCCAGCAGCCAAGGACACAGGGGGCTAGAGACCCAGTACTTC
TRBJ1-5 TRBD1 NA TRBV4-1 CASSQDPGQRNQPQHF TGCGCCAGCAGCCAAGATCCGGGACAGCGCAATCAGCCCCAGCATTTT
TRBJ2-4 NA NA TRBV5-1 CASSPVGAGDKNIQYF TGCGCCAGCAGCCCCGTGGGAGCTGGTGACAAAAACATTCAGTACTTC
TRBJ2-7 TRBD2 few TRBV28 CASSAMVAGGAYEQYF TGTGCCAGCAGTGCTATGGTAGCGGGGGGAGCCTACGAGCAGTACTTC
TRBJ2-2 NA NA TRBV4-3 CASSQDWQGRTGELFF TGCGCCAGCAGCCAAGATTGGCAGGGTAGGACCGGGGAGCTGTTTTTT
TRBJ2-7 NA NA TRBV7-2 CASSLSSLPPQQYF TGTGCCAGCAGCTTATCGAGTCTCCCACCGCAGCAGTACTTC
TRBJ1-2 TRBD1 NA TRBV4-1 CASSQLTGVGYTF TGCGCCAGCAGCCAACTAACAGGGGTTGGCTACACCTTC
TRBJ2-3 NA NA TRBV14 CASSQQGGLSTDTQYF TGTGCCAGCAGCCAACAAGGGGGTCTCAGCACAGATACGCAGTATTTT
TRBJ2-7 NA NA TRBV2 CASSGSMEGLSYEQYF TGTGCCAGCAGTGGATCGATGGAGGGGTTATCGTACGAGCAGTACTTC
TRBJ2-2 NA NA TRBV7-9 CASSLEALFANTGELFF TGTGCCAGCAGCTTAGAAGCGTTATTCGCGAACACCGGGGAGCTGTTTTTT
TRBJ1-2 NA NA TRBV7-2 CASSLVVGGGLYGYTF TGTGCCAGCAGCTTAGTCGTTGGGGGGGGACTCTATGGCTACACCTTC
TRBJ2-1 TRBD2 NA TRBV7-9 CASASGRAYNEQFF TGTGCCAGCGCTAGCGGGAGGGCCTACAATGAGCAGTTCTTC
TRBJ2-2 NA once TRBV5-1 CASSLETGSPGELFF TGCGCCAGCAGCTTGGAAACAGGGTCTCCCGGGGAGCTGTTTTTT
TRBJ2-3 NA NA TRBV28 CASSFLASGTDTQYF TGTGCCAGCAGTTTCCTGGCTAGCGGCACAGATACGCAGTATTTT
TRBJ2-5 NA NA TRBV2 CASSGTTTQGETQYF TGTGCCAGCAGTGGGACAACCACCCAGGGGGAGACCCAGTACTTC